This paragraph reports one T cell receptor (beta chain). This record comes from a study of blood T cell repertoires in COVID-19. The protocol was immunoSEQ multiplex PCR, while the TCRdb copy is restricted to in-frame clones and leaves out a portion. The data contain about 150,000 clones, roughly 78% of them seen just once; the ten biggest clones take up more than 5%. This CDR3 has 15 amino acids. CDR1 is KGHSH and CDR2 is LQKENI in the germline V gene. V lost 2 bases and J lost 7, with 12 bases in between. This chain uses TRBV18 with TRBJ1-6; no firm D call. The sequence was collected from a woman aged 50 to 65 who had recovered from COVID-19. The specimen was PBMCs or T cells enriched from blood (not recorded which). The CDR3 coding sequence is TGTGCCAGCTCACCATTTACAGCTGAGAATTCACCCCTCCACTTT. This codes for CASSPFTAENSPLHF.